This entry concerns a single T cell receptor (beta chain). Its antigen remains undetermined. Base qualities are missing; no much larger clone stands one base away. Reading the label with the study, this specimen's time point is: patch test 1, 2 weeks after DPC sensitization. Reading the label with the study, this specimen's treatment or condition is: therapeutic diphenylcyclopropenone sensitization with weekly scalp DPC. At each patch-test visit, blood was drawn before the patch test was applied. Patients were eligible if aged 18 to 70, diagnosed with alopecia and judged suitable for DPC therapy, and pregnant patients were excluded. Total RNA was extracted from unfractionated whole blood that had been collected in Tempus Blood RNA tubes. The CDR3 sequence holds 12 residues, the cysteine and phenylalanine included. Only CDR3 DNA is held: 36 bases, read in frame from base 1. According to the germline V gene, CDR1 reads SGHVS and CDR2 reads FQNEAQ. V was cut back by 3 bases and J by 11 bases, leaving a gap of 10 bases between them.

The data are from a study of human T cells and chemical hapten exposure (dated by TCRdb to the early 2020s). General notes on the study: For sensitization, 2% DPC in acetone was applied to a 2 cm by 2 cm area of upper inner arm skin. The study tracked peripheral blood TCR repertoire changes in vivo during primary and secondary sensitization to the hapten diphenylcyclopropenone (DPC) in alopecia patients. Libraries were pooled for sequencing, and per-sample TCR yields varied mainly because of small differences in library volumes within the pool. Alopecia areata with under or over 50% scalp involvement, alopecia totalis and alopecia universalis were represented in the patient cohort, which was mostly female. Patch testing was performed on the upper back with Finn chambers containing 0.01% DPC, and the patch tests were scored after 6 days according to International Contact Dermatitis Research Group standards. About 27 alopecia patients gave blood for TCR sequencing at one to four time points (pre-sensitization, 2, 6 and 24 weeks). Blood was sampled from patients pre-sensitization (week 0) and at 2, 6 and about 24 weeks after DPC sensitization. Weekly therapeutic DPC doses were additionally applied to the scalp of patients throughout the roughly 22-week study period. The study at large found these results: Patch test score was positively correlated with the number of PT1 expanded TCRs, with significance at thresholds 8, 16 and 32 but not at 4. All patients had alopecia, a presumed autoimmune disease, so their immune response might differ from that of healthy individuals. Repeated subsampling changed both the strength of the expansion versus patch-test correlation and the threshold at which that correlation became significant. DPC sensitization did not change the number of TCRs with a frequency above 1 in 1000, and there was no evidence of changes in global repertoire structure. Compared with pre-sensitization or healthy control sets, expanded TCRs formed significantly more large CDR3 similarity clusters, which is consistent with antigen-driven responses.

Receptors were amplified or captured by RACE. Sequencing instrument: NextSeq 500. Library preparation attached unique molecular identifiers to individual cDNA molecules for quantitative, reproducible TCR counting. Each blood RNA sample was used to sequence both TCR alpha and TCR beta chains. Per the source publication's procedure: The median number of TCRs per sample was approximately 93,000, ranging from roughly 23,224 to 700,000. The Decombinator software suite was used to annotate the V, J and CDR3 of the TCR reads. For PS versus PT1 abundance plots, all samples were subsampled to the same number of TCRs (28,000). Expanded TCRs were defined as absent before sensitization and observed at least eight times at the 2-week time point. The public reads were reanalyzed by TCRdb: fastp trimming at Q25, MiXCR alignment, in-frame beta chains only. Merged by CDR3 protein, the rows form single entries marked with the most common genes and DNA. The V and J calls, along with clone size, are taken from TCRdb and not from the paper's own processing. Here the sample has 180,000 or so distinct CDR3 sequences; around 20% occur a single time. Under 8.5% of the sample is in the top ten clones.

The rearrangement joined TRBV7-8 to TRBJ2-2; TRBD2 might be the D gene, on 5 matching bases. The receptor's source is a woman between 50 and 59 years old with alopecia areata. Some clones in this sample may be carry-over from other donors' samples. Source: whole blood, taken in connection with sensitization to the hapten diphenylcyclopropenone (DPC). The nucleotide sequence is TGTGCCAGCAGCTTCACTAGATTTGAGCTGTTTTTT. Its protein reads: CASSFTRFELFF. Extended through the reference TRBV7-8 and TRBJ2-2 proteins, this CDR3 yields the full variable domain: GAGVSQSPRYKVAKRGQDVALRCDPISGHVSLFWYQQALGQGPEFLTYFQNEAQLDKSGLPSDRFFAERPEGSVSTLKIQRTQQEDSAVYLCASSFTRFELFFGEGSRLTVL.